A selection of T cell receptor beta chains follows, all from one sample in a study of cytomegalovirus exposure and HLA in healthy donors. Method: immunoSEQ multiplex PCR; TCRdb's copy keeps in-frame clones and lacks some. The sample records some 190,000 clones, 75% to 90% being singletons. Sequencing input: PBMCs. The receptor set was obtained from a boy aged 2 to 10 in good health and CMV-seronegative. Each CDR3 is given without its conserved first and last residue. Fields, in order: CDR3 protein, J gene, V gene.

ASSAPRGGEAF | TRBJ1-1 | TRBV9
ASSMVGGNTEAF | TRBJ1-1 | TRBV19
ASSLTSASYEQY | TRBJ2-7 | TRBV27
ASSYNEGASGYT | TRBJ1-2 | TRBV6-5
ASSPSGIQETQY | TRBJ2-5 | TRBV28
ASSLRRIQRDRGLNQPQH | TRBJ1-5 | TRBV28
ASSAVLSTDTQY | TRBJ2-3 | TRBV6-1
ASVETGLGNQPQH | TRBJ1-5 | TRBV28
ASSLGADNSPLH | TRBJ1-6 | TRBV5-1
ASSLTPGNYGYT | TRBJ1-2 | TRBV11-2
ASSLGDRVQETQY | TRBJ2-5 | TRBV14
ASSASRVWGGTYNEQF | TRBJ2-1 | TRBV7-2
ASSPLYPVTGGEESNQPQH | TRBJ1-5 | TRBV4-2
ASSQLGQITDTQY | TRBJ2-3 | TRBV14
ASSHVGGGYT | TRBJ1-2 | TRBV7-2
ASSEQEQGSQPQH | TRBJ1-5 | TRBV6-1
ASSAQGLGGNEQF | TRBJ2-1 | TRBV2
ASSPGTGGGQPQH | TRBJ1-5 | TRBV19
ASSIGTGGENEQY | TRBJ2-7 | TRBV19
ASPHRGAGEKLF | TRBJ1-4 | TRBV5-4
ASSLVRQGSTQY | TRBJ2-5 | TRBV11-2
ASSDGASGSEGYEQY | . | TRBV6-4
ASSIVPTGNTEAF | TRBJ1-1 | TRBV19
ASTNPRGREAF | TRBJ1-1 | TRBV28
ASRTGTQPEEDEQF | TRBJ2-1 | TRBV2
ASSITTGGETEAF | TRBJ1-1 | TRBV19
ASRGGVWDEQF | TRBJ2-1 | TRBV6-1
ASTPRTGYTDTQY | TRBJ2-3 | TRBV7-6
ASVPPGGGSYNEQF | TRBJ2-1 | TRBV12-5
ASSFSGGGEQY | TRBJ2-7 | TRBV10-1
ASSDGGARDTQY | TRBJ2-3 | TRBV6-4
ASSYSLSGGNTEAF | TRBJ1-1 | TRBV6-6
ASSLLAGYQETQY | TRBJ2-5 | TRBV7-9
ASSLRPQGQETQY | TRBJ2-5 | TRBV7-9
AISEPRTGEEGYT | TRBJ1-2 | TRBV10-3
ATLGTLSNQPQH | TRBJ1-5 | TRBV6-4
SSSLGLAGTRWDEQF | TRBJ2-1 | TRBV7-9
ASRPSGSNSYNEQF | TRBJ2-1 | TRBV7-9
ASTLGGSTDTQY | TRBJ2-3 | TRBV27
ASSSNPGTSREQY | TRBJ2-7 | TRBV11-2
ASSLSSRTGPEAF | TRBJ1-1 | TRBV28
ASSPQVRFTEAF | TRBJ1-1 | TRBV5-8
ASSWGDSYNEQF | TRBJ2-1 | TRBV5-6
ASSLYLAMNTEAF | TRBJ1-1 | TRBV5-4
ASSLGGGRYEQY | TRBJ2-7 | TRBV19
ASSSPLGGLNTQY | TRBJ2-3 | TRBV9
SAERNEQF | TRBJ2-1 | TRBV20-1
SVESNLGELF | TRBJ2-2 | TRBV29-1
ASSSTGYQPQH | TRBJ1-5 | TRBV27
ASSLDPVSTDTQY | TRBJ2-3 | TRBV5-1
ASRGGGPDTGELF | TRBJ2-2 | TRBV5-4
ASSDEGQFSLLAKNIQY | TRBJ2-4 | TRBV19
AGSWTGRYSNQPQH | TRBJ1-5 | TRBV2
ASSLTGTGLGEQY | TRBJ2-7 | TRBV9
ASSLWAGVYNEQF | TRBJ2-1 | TRBV14
SVVGANTGELF | TRBJ2-2 | TRBV29-1
ASSLQDTQY | TRBJ2-3 | TRBV28
ASSLAGTDYEQY | TRBJ2-7 | TRBV27
ASTKLGGDYGYT | TRBJ1-2 | TRBV9